This entry lists 32 T cell receptor beta chains sequenced from one sample in a study of tissue T cells after allogeneic stem cell transplantation. The time point: mouse harvest day 14 after allogeneic transplant. Each mouse received 10^7 T-cell-depleted marrow cells plus 10^6 splenic CD5+ T cells by tail vein. Assay: immunoSEQ multiplex PCR; the TCRdb copy retains only in-frame clones and omits some. Here the sample spans thousands of clones, over 30% being singletons. The material sequenced was skin. All receptors come from a female BALB/c mouse given C57BL/6 T cells with graft-versus-host disease after an allogeneic hematopoietic cell transplant.

By frequency in the sample, this clone is medium-sized. Gene names are the mouse ones. The CDR3 extends 1 residue past the end of the read, so its final part is completed from the germline J gene. Other DNA sequences in this sample translate to the same CDR3. V is TRBV26 and J is TRBJ2-7; no definite D call. CDR1 is KGHPV, CDR2 FQNQEV, per germline (reference sequence). Trimming stripped 3 bases from V and 3 bases from J, with 6 bases between. This CDR3 is 12 amino acids long. CDR3 protein: CASSLKGYEQYF. The CDR3 DNA, read in part, is TGTGCCAGCAGTCTAAAGGGCTATGAACAGTAC.

Comments on this clone: This may stem from a read error, because a much larger clone lies one nucleotide away. Mouse gene names and germline throughout. The read terminates 1 residue before the CDR3 end, so the remaining end is supplied by the germline J gene. The chain employs TRBV4 and TRBJ2-7, with 11 bases matching TRBD1. Germline V gene sequence: CDR1 LGHDT, CDR2 YNNKQL (reference sequence). The ends lost 5 bases at V and 3 bases at J; junction bases unmatched: 3. This CDR3 has 14 amino acids. CDR3 in amino acids: CASSPGTGGYEQYF. CDR3 DNA, as far as it was read: TGTGCCAGCAGCCCCGGGACAGGGGGCTATGAACAGTAC.

Details on this clone: Genes and germline come from the mouse. Read sequence stops 1 residue before the CDR3 end, and the germline J gene provides the missing end. The genes are TRBV14 and TRBJ2-7; D unclear. From germline, CDR1 is SGHDT and CDR2 FRDEAV. Trimming removed 0 bases from V and 4 bases from J, with 5 bases in between. The CDR3 consists of 12 residues. Here the CDR3 reads CASSFSRYEQYF. The covered CDR3 bases are TGTGCCAGCAGTTTCTCCAGATATGAACAGTAC.

On this clone itself: Gene names are the mouse ones. The read gets to within 1 residue of the CDR3 end, and the germline J gene fills in the rest. The chain employs TRBV5 and TRBJ1-1; no definite D call. Trimming stripped 0 bases from V and 0 bases from J, with 8 bases between. The CDR3 has 15 amino acids. Per germline, CDR1 LGHNA and CDR2 YNLKQL (reference sequence). This CDR3 is CASSQDGHANTEVFF. The DNA read from the CDR3 is TGTGCCAGCAGCCAAGATGGGCATGCAAACACAGAAGTCTTC.

With regard to this clone: The germline and genes are mouse ones. With the read ending 1 residue before the CDR3 end, the germline J gene is used to fill in that end. This sequence joins TRBV26 and TRBJ2-7; no reliable D call. V was trimmed by 4 bases and J by 0 bases, leaving 10 bases between them. The CDR3 extends over 14 amino acids. Germline values: CDR1 KGHPV, CDR2 FQNQEV (reference sequence). This chain's CDR3 is CASSPSGHSYEQYF. The sequenced CDR3 bases are TGTGCCAGCAGTCCTTCGGGCCACTCCTATGAACAGTAC.

In regard to this clone: Gene names are the mouse ones. The read ends 1 residue before the CDR3 terminus; that terminus is restored from the germline J gene. V gene TRBV19 combines with J gene TRBJ2-5; 11 bases are a match to TRBD2. Germline CDR1 is FNHDT and CDR2 is SITEND (reference sequence). The CDR3 runs to 14 residues. V shed 4 bases and J 6 bases; nucleotides not matched to a gene: 4. Partial CDR3 DNA: TGTGCCAGCAGTTTCCGGGACTGGGGGGACACCCAGTAC. Its protein is CASSFRDWGDTQY. The whole CDR3 reads CASSFRDWGDTQYF.

This clone counts as medium-sized (0.01 to 0.1%). The genes and germline here are from mouse. The read finishes 1 residue shy of the CDR3 end, and the germline J gene is used to complete it. The gene calls are TRBV26 and TRBJ1-3, with D maybe TRBD1 (5 bases). The CDR3 runs 14 residues. The germline V gene has CDR1 KGHPV and CDR2 FQNQEV (reference sequence). Between the trimmed V and J ends, which lost 3 bases and 1 base, there was a span of 7 bases. Partial CDR3 DNA: TGTGCCAGCAGTCTAGACAGATCTGGAAATACGCTCTAT. Its translation: CASSLDRSGNTLY. The whole CDR3 sequence is CASSLDRSGNTLYF. The whole variable domain, filled in from reference TRBV26 and TRBJ1-3, reads NSKVIQTPRYLVKGQGQKAKMRCIPEKGHPVVFWYQQNKNNEFKFLINFQNQEVLQQIDMTEKRFSAECPSNSPCSLEIQSSEAGDSALYLCASSLDRSGNTLYFGEGSRLIVV.

As regards this clone: Here the gene names and germline are mouse. The read ends 1 residue before the CDR3 terminus; that terminus is restored from the germline J gene. The chain links TRBV16 to TRBJ2-4; TRBD1 aligns across 10 bases. CDR1 is SGHSA, CDR2 FRNQAP, per germline. The CDR3 sequence is 15 residues long. Trimming took 4 bases from V and 3 from J; bases not matched to a gene: 4. The CDR3 DNA, read in part, is TGTGCAAGCAGCTGGGACAGGGGTGGACAAAACACCTTGTAC. This encodes CASSWDRGGQNTLY. The whole CDR3 is CASSWDRGGQNTLYF.

There are a few counts of this clone. Mouse names are used for the genes. The sequenced part of the CDR3 DNA is TGTGGTGCTAGGACAGACACAGAAGTCTTC. Translation: CGARTDTEVF. The whole CDR3 region reads CGARTDTEVFF. This chain links TRBV20 with TRBJ1-1; no definite D call. From the germline J gene comes the end of the CDR3, since the read stops 1 residue before it. This CDR3 is 11 amino acids long. Trimming removed 2 bases at V and 3 bases at J, with 4 bases between. Germline V gives CDR1 GFQATS, CDR2 STVNSAI.

On this clone itself: The genes and germline here are from mouse. The CDR3 end falls 1 residue outside the read, so it is completed with the germline J gene. The rearrangement joins TRBV13-1 to TRBJ2-7; D gene ambiguous. CDR1 is NSHNY, CDR2 SYGAGN, per germline. V was shortened by 1 base and J by 2 bases, with 4 bases between the two germline ends. This CDR3 is 12 amino acids long. The CDR3 loop is CASSDWAYEQYF. The part of the CDR3 DNA that was read is TGTGCCAGCAGTGATTGGGCCTATGAACAGTAC.

This clone counts as medium-sized (0.01 to 0.1%). Germline and genes here are mouse. CDR3 bases read: TGTGCCAGCAGTGACTGGGGGGCCCTTAGTGCAGAAACGCTGTAT. It translates to CASSDWGALSAETLY. The full CDR3 reads CASSDWGALSAETLYF. The chain joins TRBV13-1 to TRBJ2-3; 8 positions agree with TRBD2. Read sequence stops 1 residue before the CDR3 end, and the germline J gene provides the missing end. The J segment lost 0 bases and the V segment lost 2 bases, leaving 5 bases of the junction unmatched. Germline V gives CDR1 NSHNY, CDR2 SYGAGN. This CDR3 has 16 amino acids.

There are a few counts of this clone. The germline and genes are mouse ones. The read comes to an end 1 residue before the CDR3 does, leaving the germline J gene to fill in the end. This chain links TRBV26 with TRBJ1-2; possibly TRBD1 for D (5 bases). The CDR3 contains 13 residues. V was cut by 3 bases and J by 3 bases, with 8 bases left in between. Germline V gene lookup returns CDR1 KGHPV and CDR2 FQNQEV (reference sequence). Here the CDR3 reads CASSLGGDSDYTF. CDR3 DNA (partial): TGTGCCAGCAGTCTTGGGGGTGACTCCGACTACACC.

This clone turned up a few times. Mouse germline and gene names are used. The CDR3 end is not reached by the read, which stops 1 residue before it; the germline J gene fills it in. The gene calls are TRBV23 and TRBJ1-2; TRBD1, as called in the table, went unchecked against the DNA. CDR1 is KGHTA, CDR2 FQNQQP, per germline. CDR3 length: 15 amino acids. Partial CDR3 DNA: TGCTCCAGCAGTCAATCACAGGCTGCAAACTCCGACTACACC. This sequence encodes CSSSQSQAANSDYT. The full-length CDR3 reads as CSSSQSQAANSDYTF.

This clone was found a few times. Gene and germline names: mouse. From the germline J gene comes the end of the CDR3, since the read stops 1 residue before it. The chain joins TRBV23 to TRBJ2-1; the table's D call, TRBD1, was not checked against the DNA. Per germline, CDR1 KGHTA and CDR2 FQNQQP. This CDR3 is 13 amino acids long. The CDR3 here is CSSSPQGGAEQFF. Partial CDR3 DNA: TGCTCCAGCAGTCCACAGGGTGGGGCTGAGCAGTTC.

With regard to this clone: Genes here carry mouse names. The read comes to an end 1 residue before the CDR3 does, leaving the germline J gene to fill in the end. The rearrangement uses TRBV3 and TRBJ2-5; D is undetermined. Between the trimmed V and J ends, which lost 2 bases and 0 bases, there was a span of 6 bases. Germline values: CDR1 SNHLY, CDR2 FYNGKV (reference sequence). The CDR3 is made up of 14 amino acids. The CDR3 protein is CASSLRGNQDTQYF. Partial CDR3 DNA: TGTGCCAGCAGCTTACGGGGAAACCAAGACACCCAGTAC. Combining the CDR3 with reference TRBV3 and TRBJ2-5 gives the whole variable domain GPKVLQIPSHQIIDMGQMVTLNCDPVSNHLYFYWYKQILGQQMEFLVNFYNGKVMEKSKLFKDQFSVERPDGSYFTLKIQPTALEDSAVYFCASSLRGNQDTQYFGPGTRLLVL.

About this clone: Mouse gene names and germline throughout. The read ends 1 residue early relative to the CDR3; the germline J gene fills the gap. This rearrangement joins TRBV13-2 to TRBJ1-4; the match to TRBD1 covers 9 bases. Germline V gene sequence: CDR1 NNHNN, CDR2 SYGAGS (reference sequence). V shed 6 bases and J 4 bases; nucleotides not matched to a gene: 7. The CDR3 totals 15 residues. CDR3 residues: CASARDRDFNERLFF. CDR3 DNA (partial): TGTGCCAGCGCCAGGGACAGGGACTTCAACGAAAGATTATTT.

This clone is labeled as medium-sized. Mouse gene names apply. The CDR3 end lies 1 residue beyond the end of the read and is filled in from the germline J gene. This chain uses TRBV26 with TRBJ1-1; D not certain. Germline CDR1 and CDR2: KGHPV and FQNQEV (reference sequence). CDR3 length: 13 residues. V was clipped by 2 bases and J by 1 base, with 5 bases between them. The CDR3 loop is CASSLPGNTEVFF. The CDR3 bases that were read are TGTGCCAGCAGTCTGCCAGGGAACACAGAAGTCTTC.

This clone was seen a few times. The gene names here belong to mouse. The read stops 1 residue short of the end of the CDR3; the missing end is completed from the germline J gene. The chain uses TRBV26 and TRBJ2-2; D may be TRBD1 or TRBD2 (6 bases each). Germline loops: CDR1 KGHPV, CDR2 FQNQEV (reference sequence). The CDR3 is 14 residues long. Trimming took off 4 bases at V and 4 bases at J, with 10 bases between the two ends. CDR3 residues: CASSPTGATGQLYF. Incomplete CDR3 DNA: TGTGCCAGCAGTCCGACGGGGGCCACCGGGCAGCTCTAC.

Within the sample, this clone is medium-sized. Genes and germline are mouse. The read comes to an end 1 residue before the CDR3 does, leaving the germline J gene to fill in the end. The chain carries TRBV20 and TRBJ2-7, with 7 positions matching TRBD1. Looked up from germline, CDR1 is GFQATS and CDR2 is STVNSAI. V shed 4 bases and J 0 bases; nucleotides not matched to a gene: 3. CDR3 length equals 13 residues. The sequenced part of the CDR3 DNA is TGTGGTGCTAAACAGGGGAGCTCCTATGAACAGTAC. This sequence encodes CGAKQGSSYEQY. The entire CDR3 is CGAKQGSSYEQYF.

This clone rates as medium-sized. Gene names denote mouse genes. The observed sequence ends 1 residue before the CDR3 terminus, with the missing tail filled in from the germline J gene. The V gene is TRBV3, the J gene TRBJ2-5; 9 bases fit TRBD2. Germline assignment: CDR1 SNHLY and CDR2 FYNGKV (reference sequence). The junction had 2 bases not matched to a gene; V was cut back by 5 bases and J by 2 bases. The CDR3 runs 14 residues. CDR3 protein: CASSPDWGQDTQYF. CDR3 bases read: TGTGCCAGCAGCCCGGACTGGGGCCAAGACACCCAGTAC.

About this clone itself: Gene names are mouse gene names. The CDR3 end falls 1 residue outside the read, so it is completed with the germline J gene. The chain links TRBV23 to TRBJ1-4; the table's D call TRBD1 went unverified against the DNA. Germline V gene sequence: CDR1 KGHTA, CDR2 FQNQQP. The CDR3 runs to 16 residues. Partial CDR3 DNA: TGCTCCAGCAGTCCTGACAGGTCCGTTTCCAACGAAAGATTATTT. Translation gives CSSSPDRSVSNERLF. The entire CDR3 protein reads CSSSPDRSVSNERLFF. The full variable domain, rest sourced from reference TRBV23 and TRBJ1-4, is DAAVTQKPRYLIKMKGQEAEMKCIPEKGHTAVFWYQQKQSKELKFLIYFQNQQPLDQIDMVKERFSAVCPSSSLCSLGIRTCEAEDSALYLCSSSPDRSVSNERLFFGHGTKLSVL.

As regards this clone: The gene symbols are mouse symbols. The read halts 1 residue ahead of the CDR3 end, with the missing end drawn from the germline J gene. The chain joins TRBV5 to TRBJ2-2; 12 bases align to TRBD2. Germline CDR1 LGHNA, CDR2 YNLKQL (reference sequence). Losses at the gene ends were 1 base for V and 6 bases for J; bases not matched to a gene: 3. The CDR3 consists of 16 residues. The CDR3 here is CASSQADWGGSGQLYF. Incomplete CDR3 DNA: TGTGCCAGCAGCCAAGCCGACTGGGGGGGCTCCGGGCAGCTCTAC.

In regard to this clone: Gene names are mouse gene names. The sequenced part of the CDR3 DNA is TGTGCCAGCAGTCTCGAGGGGGCAAACACAGAAGTCTTC. This codes for CASSLEGANTEVF. The complete CDR3 reads CASSLEGANTEVFF. V usage is TRBV26 and J usage is TRBJ1-1, with D tentatively TRBD1 (6 bases). The read ends 1 residue early relative to the CDR3; the germline J gene fills the gap. Germline V gene sequence: CDR1 KGHPV, CDR2 FQNQEV (reference sequence). V was shortened by 3 bases and J by 0 bases, with 8 bases between the two germline ends. CDR3 length: 14 residues.

Concerning this clone itself: Mouse germline and gene names are used. The read halts 1 residue ahead of the CDR3 end, with the missing end drawn from the germline J gene. The chain links TRBV16 to TRBJ2-2; D is ambiguous. CDR1 is SGHSA and CDR2 is FRNQAP in the germline V gene. The V end lost 1 base, the J end lost 6 bases, and 6 bases lay between the germline ends. This CDR3 comprises 13 residues. CDR3 DNA (partial): TGTGCAAGCAGCTTAGTGGAGGCCGGGCAGCTCTAC. This sequence encodes CASSLVEAGQLY. From start to end, the CDR3 is CASSLVEAGQLYF.

In regard to this clone: Here the gene names and germline are mouse. The sequenced fragment ends 1 residue before the CDR3 boundary, so the rest is inferred from the germline J gene. The chain is built from TRBV26 and TRBJ2-4, with 12 bases lining up with TRBD2. V trimming: 6 bases; J trimming: 0 bases; junction bases outside the gene matches: 4. Germline-derived CDR1 and CDR2 are KGHPV and FQNQEV (reference sequence). There are 16 residues in the CDR3. CDR3 bases read: TGTGCCAGCAGCCGGGACTGGGGGGATAGTCAAAACACCTTGTAC. Its translation: CASSRDWGDSQNTLY. The CDR3 reads in full as CASSRDWGDSQNTLYF.

By sample fraction, this clone is medium-sized (0.01 to 0.1%). Genes here carry mouse names. The sequence runs out 1 residue before the end of the CDR3; the remainder is reconstructed from the germline J gene. This sequence joins TRBV26 and TRBJ1-3; D is perhaps TRBD1 (6 bases). The germline CDR1 and CDR2 sequences are KGHPV and FQNQEV (reference sequence). V lost 1 base, J lost 0 bases, and 7 bases lay in between. The CDR3 extends over 15 amino acids. Incomplete CDR3 DNA: TGTGCCAGCAGTCTGTTACAGGGTTCTGGAAATACGCTCTAT. The encoded protein is CASSLLQGSGNTLY. In full, the CDR3 reads CASSLLQGSGNTLYF.

Within the sample, this clone is medium-sized (0.01 to 0.1%). Genes here carry mouse names. Read sequence stops 1 residue before the CDR3 end, and the germline J gene provides the missing end. Other nucleotide sequences from this sample produce the same CDR3. V usage is TRBV26 and J usage is TRBJ1-2, with D tentatively TRBD1 (5 bases). V gave up 4 bases and J gave up 0 bases, with 6 bases separating them. The V gene's germline CDR1 is KGHPV and CDR2 FQNQEV (reference sequence). The CDR3 runs to 13 residues. The sequenced CDR3 bases are TGTGCCAGCAGTCCGACAGCAAACTCCGACTACACC. This encodes CASSPTANSDYT. The CDR3 in its entirety is CASSPTANSDYTF.

Comment on this clone: Gene labels here are mouse ones. The read terminates 1 residue before the CDR3 end, so the remaining end is supplied by the germline J gene. V usage is TRBV5 and J usage is TRBJ2-7; the D is unclear. V was trimmed by 2 bases and J by 0 bases, leaving 5 bases between them. The CDR3 sequence is 13 residues long. Germline values: CDR1 LGHNA, CDR2 YNLKQL (reference sequence). The CDR3 reads CASSQTYSYEQYF. The DNA read from the CDR3 is TGTGCCAGCAGCCAAACATACTCCTATGAACAGTAC.

This clone came up once. Gene names follow the mouse nomenclature. This chain's CDR3 is CATGQNNQAPLF. The part of the CDR3 DNA that was read is TGTGCCACGGGACAGAACAACCAGGCTCCGCTT. This chain links TRBV26 with TRBJ1-5; TRBD1 aligns across 7 bases. With the read ending 1 residue before the CDR3 end, the germline J gene is used to fill in that end. The germline gives CDR1 KGHPV, CDR2 FQNQEV (reference sequence). CDR3 length: 12 residues. Unmatched junction bases numbered 1, after V lost 10 bases and J lost 1 base.

In regard to this clone: Genes and germline come from the mouse. Sequencing ends 1 residue short of the CDR3 end; the germline J gene provides the rest. The gene calls are TRBV16 and TRBJ2-3; 7 positions match TRBD1. The CDR3 totals 13 residues. Germline CDR1 and CDR2: SGHSA and FRNQAP. Trimming removed 4 bases from V and 4 bases from J; junction bases left unmatched: 2. The sequenced part of the CDR3 DNA is TGTGCAAGCAGCTCGACAGGGCCAGAAACGCTGTAT. As protein: CASSSTGPETLY. The entire CDR3 is CASSSTGPETLYF. Full variable domain (rest looked up from reference TRBV16 and TRBJ2-3): NAGVIQTPRHKVTGKGQEATLWCEPISGHSAVFWYRQTIVQGLEFLTYFRNQAPIDDSGMPKERFSAQMPNQSHSTLKIQSTQPQDSAVYLCASSSTGPETLYFGSGTRLTVL.

On this clone: Each gene name is a mouse one. The read ends 1 residue before the CDR3 terminus; that terminus is restored from the germline J gene. The chain recombines TRBV30 with TRBJ2-7, with TRBD1 identical over 9 bases. The CDR3 length is 11 residues. J lost 7 bases, V lost 5 bases, and 3 bases had no gene match. Per germline, CDR1 SQVVS and CDR2 ANEGSEA. The CDR3 sequence: CSSHRGREQYF. The CDR3 bases that were read are TGTAGTTCTCACAGGGGGCGGGAACAGTAC.

This clone is termed large (0.1 to 1%). The germline and genes are mouse ones. CDR3 sequence: CASSPTGSERLFF. The CDR3 bases that were read are TGTGCCAGCAGTCCGACAGGGAGCGAAAGATTATTT. The gene calls are TRBV26 and TRBJ1-4, with 7 positions matching TRBD1. The CDR3 is cut off 1 residue early in the read; its end comes from the germline J gene. CDR1 is KGHPV, CDR2 FQNQEV, per germline (reference sequence). The CDR3 spans 13 residues. V shed 4 bases, J shed 7 bases, and the junction held 3 bases outside the gene matches. The complete variable domain, with remaining parts taken from reference TRBV26 and TRBJ1-4, reads NSKVIQTPRYLVKGQGQKAKMRCIPEKGHPVVFWYQQNKNNEFKFLINFQNQEVLQQIDMTEKRFSAECPSNSPCSLEIQSSEAGDSALYLCASSPTGSERLFFGHGTKLSVL.